The 10 T cell receptor beta chains below were found in one sample sequenced in a study of blood T cells in healthy people across ages. The authors ran a second PCR of roughly 6 to 12 cycles using a sample-barcoded 5' primer and a J-beta primer mix. Each CDR3 protein gets one entry after TCRdb re-called the 5' RACE reads with MiXCR. Found here are 1 million to 1.2 million distinct CDR3 sequences, roughly two fifths of them singletons; the top ten hold around 13%. The sample comprised blood. The receptor set was obtained from a man in his late teens or twenties in good health.

In its sample, this clonotype was seen a few times. The CDR3 nucleotides read TGTGCCAGCAGCCAAGATAGTTGGACTTCTAGCACAGATACGCAGTATTTT. This gives the protein CASSQDSWTSSTDTQYF. The V and J genes are TRBV7-9 and TRBJ2-3, with D tentatively TRBD2 (5 bases). Germline V gene sequence: CDR1 SEHNR, CDR2 FQNEAQ (reference sequence). The CDR3 spans 17 residues. The V and J ends lost 5 bases and 0 bases respectively, with 18 bases between them.

The CDR3: CASSQHQDPNTGELFF. In DNA form, the CDR3 reads TGCGCCAGCAGCCAGCACCAGGACCCGAACACCGGGGAGCTGTTTTTT. V usage is TRBV4-1 and J usage is TRBJ2-2; the D is unclear. Trimming removed 3 bases from V and 0 bases from J, with 11 bases in between. CDR1 is MGHRA, CDR2 YSYEKL, per germline. The CDR3 extends over 16 amino acids.

This clonotype showed up just a few times. The rearrangement joins TRBV7-9 to TRBJ2-1, with D perhaps matching TRBD1 or TRBD2 (5 bases each). Germline CDR1 reads SEHNR; CDR2 reads FQNEAQ (reference sequence). The V end was cut by 7 bases, the J end by 2 bases, with 27 bases between. The CDR3 contains 19 residues. Here the CDR3 DNA reads TGTGCCAGCACCGTAGACGGGACCATACGAGCTCCGGCCTACAATGAGCAGTTCTTC. Translating gives CASTVDGTIRAPAYNEQFF.

The chain has TRBV28 and TRBJ1-2; D not resolved. This CDR3 spans 13 amino acids. Deletions cut 5 bases from V and 8 bases from J, with 15 bases between. CDR1 is MDHEN, CDR2 SYDVKM, per germline. CDR3: CASSASGHQGYTF. CDR3 DNA: TGTGCCAGCAGTGCGTCCGGGCATCAGGGCTACACCTTC.

This clonotype occurred once. The rearrangement links TRBV7-6 to TRBJ1-1; D unresolved. Looked up from germline, CDR1 is SGHVS and CDR2 is FNYEAQ. The CDR3 extends over 13 amino acids. The V gene lost 4 bases and the J gene lost 4 bases, with 10 bases spanning the gap. The CDR3: CASSSRPSTEAFF. The CDR3 nucleotides read TGTGCCAGCAGCTCAAGACCCTCCACTGAAGCTTTCTTT.

The chain uses TRBV11-1 and TRBJ1-1; D unresolved. Germline loops: CDR1 SGHAT, CDR2 FQDESV (reference sequence). V dropped 4 bases and J dropped 1 base, with 13 bases sitting between them. The CDR3 spans 15 residues. CDR3 coding DNA: TGTGCCAGCAGCTCAAACATGGGAAGGAACACTGAAGCTTTCTTT. Protein: CASSSNMGRNTEAFF.

This clonotype occurred a few times. This rearrangement joins TRBV5-1 to TRBJ2-2; perhaps D is TRBD1 or TRBD2 (6 bases each). V shed 3 bases and J shed 10 bases, with 25 bases lying between them. This CDR3 region has 17 residues. Germline CDR1 and CDR2: SGHRS and YFSETQ. CDR3 amino acids: CASSSPQGGGLYTELFF. The DNA for the CDR3 is TGCGCCAGCAGCTCCCCGCAAGGTGGGGGGCTTTACACGGAGCTGTTTTTT.

The chain combines TRBV7-9 with TRBJ2-1; 8 positions agree with TRBD2. In germline, CDR1 is SEHNR, CDR2 FQNEAQ (reference sequence). With 5 bases clipped from V and 6 bases from J, the junction kept 12 bases outside the gene matches. This CDR3 spans 16 amino acids. CDR3 sequence: CASSPPWRGDLNEQFF. The DNA for the CDR3 is TGTGCCAGCAGCCCCCCCTGGCGGGGGGACCTCAATGAGCAGTTCTTC.

This chain joins TRBV9 and TRBJ1-1; the D is unclear. Looked up from germline, CDR1 is SGDLS and CDR2 is YYNGEE. Trimming took off 4 bases at V and 4 bases at J, with 14 bases between the two ends. This CDR3 comprises 14 residues. CDR3 DNA sequence: TGTGCCAGCAGCTCACCCTCCGAGGGCACTGAAGCTTTCTTT. Its protein product is CASSSPSEGTEAFF.

The chain couples TRBV7-9 to TRBJ2-1; a possible D gene is TRBD2 (7 bases). The CDR3 runs to 16 residues. V was shortened by 3 bases and J by 8 bases, with 20 bases between the two germline ends. Germline V gene sequence: CDR1 SEHNR, CDR2 FQNEAQ (reference sequence). CDR3 bases: TGTGCCAGCAGCTTCACCTCCTACTGGGGGGGCGATGAGCAGTTCTTC. Translated, it gives CASSFTSYWGGDEQFF.